The source of this TCR beta chain is a study of tumor-infiltrating lymphocytes in oesophageal squamous cell carcinoma. This clonotype turned up a few times. From the PCR reads, TCRdb called clonotypes with MiXCR, one entry per CDR3 protein. The table records around 15,000 distinct CDR3 sequences, around 50% of them present only once. Germline V gene sequence: CDR1 MNHEY, CDR2 SMNVEV (reference sequence). The CDR3 consists of 13 residues. Specimen: esophageal tumor tissue. The sequence came from a male donor with esophageal squamous cell carcinoma. The rearrangement joins TRBV27 to TRBJ2-3; D is unresolved. The J call is uncertain, as TRBJ1-1 better fits the DNA end. CDR3 bases: TGTGCCAGCAGTTTAACCAGAGGGACTGAAGCTTTCTTT. Its protein product is CASSLTRGTEAFF.